This TCR beta chain originates from a study of CXCR3-negative and CXCR3-positive naive CD8 T cells. Study as a whole: TRB reads totalled about 140 million, about 1.5 +/- 0.3 million per library. Study conclusions and caveats: For memory CD8+ cells diversity was much lower, but both naive subsets had comparably high diversity. More hydrophobic TRB CDR3s occurred in CXCR3-positive than in CXCR3-negative naive cells.

This CDR3 has 15 residues. From germline, CDR1 is SGDLS and CDR2 YYNGEE. As for this clonotype: The antigen remains unidentified.

The libraries of TRB cDNA were constructed through 5' RACE using UMI labels. Reanalyzing the 5' RACE reads, TCRdb keeps one entry per CDR3 protein, without DNA. The sample is made up of approximately 100,000 distinct CDR3 sequences, and the top ten hold about 0.34% of it. At around 300,000 cells each, triplicate sorts were carried out for each CD8+ T cell subset. This TCR derives from a human donor in good health. Some clones in this sample may be carry-over from other donors' samples. Material for sequencing was naive CXCR3+ CD8+ T cells from blood. Subset described: CD45RO-CCR7+CD27+CD95- naive CD8+ T cells expressing CXCR3 (TNR3+). The V gene is TRBV9, the J gene TRBJ1-3; TCRdb outputs TRBD1, but without DNA this stays unchecked. The CDR3 loop reads CASSVSGVQRNTIYF.